The clone carrying this T cell receptor beta chain occurred a few times. Its antigen remains unknown. This specimen belongs to a study of identical twins. cDNA molecules carried unique molecular identifiers, and template switching added a universal primer site. TCRdb itself ran the 5' RACE reads through MiXCR, one entry per CDR3 protein. The sample comprises roughly 200,000 distinct CDR3 sequences, around 8% of which are singletons, and just under 2% rests with the top ten. Study-level results: Zero-insertion findings could be partly confounded by invariant cells (MAIT and iNKT cells).

The data also belong to a second study, concerning yellow fever vaccine responses in identical twins. That study reports: Convergence reportedly seemed to mark part of the twins' vaccine T cell response, with personalization marking the rest.

The origin of this receptor is a woman under 30 in good health. The sequenced material came from memory (CD45RO+) T cells sorted from blood.

The CDR3 sequence: CASSLDGGVVQPQHF. The CDR3 bases are TGCGCCAGCAGCTTGGATGGGGGCGTTGTCCAGCCCCAGCATTTT. The V gene is TRBV5-1, the J gene TRBJ1-5, with D possibly matching TRBD1 (6 bases). V lost 0 bases, J lost 7 bases, and 14 bases lay in between. Germline-derived CDR1 and CDR2 are SGHRS and YFSETQ. CDR3 size: 15 residues.